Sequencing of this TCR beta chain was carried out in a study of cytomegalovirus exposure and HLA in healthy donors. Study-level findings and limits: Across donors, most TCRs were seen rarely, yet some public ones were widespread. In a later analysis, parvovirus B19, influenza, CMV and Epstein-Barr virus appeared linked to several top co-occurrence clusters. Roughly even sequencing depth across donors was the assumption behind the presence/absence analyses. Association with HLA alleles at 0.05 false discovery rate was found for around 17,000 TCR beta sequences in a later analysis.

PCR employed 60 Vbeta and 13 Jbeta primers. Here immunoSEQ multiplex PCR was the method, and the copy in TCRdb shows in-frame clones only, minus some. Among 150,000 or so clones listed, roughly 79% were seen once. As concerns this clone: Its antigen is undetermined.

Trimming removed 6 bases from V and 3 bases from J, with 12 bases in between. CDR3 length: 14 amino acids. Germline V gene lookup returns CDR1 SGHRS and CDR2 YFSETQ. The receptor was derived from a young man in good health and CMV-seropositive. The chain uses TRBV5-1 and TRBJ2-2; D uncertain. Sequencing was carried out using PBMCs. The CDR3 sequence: CASTDKVDTGELFF. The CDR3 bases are TGCGCCAGCACTGACAAGGTCGACACCGGGGAGCTGTTTTTT.